This T cell receptor beta chain was identified in a study of blood T cell repertoires in COVID-19. Study information: The cDNA or gDNA used as material had been derived from T cells, B-cell-depleted T cells, or PBMCs.

TCRdb keeps only in-frame clones here, not all; method: immunoSEQ multiplex PCR. Of 17,000 or so clones listed, more than 75% were seen once; the top ten hold approximately 23%. The TCR comes from a man aged 55-75 years with active or convalescent COVID-19. The sample was peripheral blood.

The CDR3 region has the DNA TGTGCCAGCAGTCTACAGGGGCAGACTGAAGCTTTCTTT. Encoded protein: CASSLQGQTEAFF. The J gene is TRBJ1-1, the V gene TRBV12-3 or TRBV12-4, with 7 positions matching TRBD1. The CDR3 contains 13 residues. J lost 5 bases, V lost 5 bases, and 5 bases had no gene match.